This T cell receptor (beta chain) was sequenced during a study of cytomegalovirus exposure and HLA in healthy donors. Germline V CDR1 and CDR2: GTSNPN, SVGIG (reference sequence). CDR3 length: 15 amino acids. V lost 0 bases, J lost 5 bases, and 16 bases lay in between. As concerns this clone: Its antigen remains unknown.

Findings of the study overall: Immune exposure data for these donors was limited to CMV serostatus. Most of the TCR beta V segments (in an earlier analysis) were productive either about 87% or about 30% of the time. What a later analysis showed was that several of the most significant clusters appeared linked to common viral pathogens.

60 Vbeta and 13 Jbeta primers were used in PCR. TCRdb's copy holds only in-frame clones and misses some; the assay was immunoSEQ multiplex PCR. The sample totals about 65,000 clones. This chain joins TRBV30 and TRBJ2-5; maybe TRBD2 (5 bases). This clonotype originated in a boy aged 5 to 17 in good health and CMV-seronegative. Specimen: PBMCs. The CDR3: CAWSVGVGRQETQYF. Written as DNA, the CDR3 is TGTGCCTGGAGTGTCGGGGTTGGAAGGCAGGAGACCCAGTACTTC. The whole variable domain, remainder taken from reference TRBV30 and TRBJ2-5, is SQTIHQWPATLVQPVGSPLSLECTVEGTSNPNLYWYRQAAGRGLQLLFYSVGIGQISSEVPQNLSASRPQDRQFILSSKKLLLSDSGFYLCAWSVGVGRQETQYFGPGTRLLVL.